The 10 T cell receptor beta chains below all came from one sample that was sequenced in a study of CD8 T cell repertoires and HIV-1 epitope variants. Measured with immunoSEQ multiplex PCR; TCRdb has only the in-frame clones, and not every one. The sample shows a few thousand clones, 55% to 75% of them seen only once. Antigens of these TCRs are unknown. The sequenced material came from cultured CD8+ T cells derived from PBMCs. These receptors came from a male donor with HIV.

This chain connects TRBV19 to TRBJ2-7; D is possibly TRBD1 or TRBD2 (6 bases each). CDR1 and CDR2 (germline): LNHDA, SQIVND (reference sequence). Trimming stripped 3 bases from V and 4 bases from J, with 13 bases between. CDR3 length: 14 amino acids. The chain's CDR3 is CASSISSGAYEQYF. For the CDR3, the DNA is TGTGCCAGTAGTATCTCGTCGGGGGCTTACGAGCAGTACTTC.

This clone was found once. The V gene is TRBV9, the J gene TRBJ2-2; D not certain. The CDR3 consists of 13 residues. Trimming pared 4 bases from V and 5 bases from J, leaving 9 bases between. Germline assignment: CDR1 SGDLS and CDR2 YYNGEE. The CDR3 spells CASSRSGTGELFF. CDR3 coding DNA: TGTGCCAGCAGCCGGAGTGGGACCGGGGAGCTGTTTTTT.

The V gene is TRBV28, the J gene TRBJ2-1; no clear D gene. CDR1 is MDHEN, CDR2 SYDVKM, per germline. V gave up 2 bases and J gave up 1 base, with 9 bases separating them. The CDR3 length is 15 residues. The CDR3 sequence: CASSLVGVSYNEQFF. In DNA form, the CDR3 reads TGTGCCAGCAGTTTAGTTGGGGTTTCCTACAATGAGCAGTTCTTC.

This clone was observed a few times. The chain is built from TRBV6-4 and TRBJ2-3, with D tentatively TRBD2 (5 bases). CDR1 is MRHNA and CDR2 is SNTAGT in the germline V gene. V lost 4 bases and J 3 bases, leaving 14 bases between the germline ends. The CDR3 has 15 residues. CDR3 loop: CASSGERAGTDTQYF. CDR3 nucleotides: TGTGCCAGCAGTGGGGAGAGGGCCGGGACAGATACGCAGTATTTT.

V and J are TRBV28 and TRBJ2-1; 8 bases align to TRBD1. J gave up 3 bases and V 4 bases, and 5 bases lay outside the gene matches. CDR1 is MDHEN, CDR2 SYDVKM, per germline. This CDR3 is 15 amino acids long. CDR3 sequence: CASSSPGQGYNEQFF. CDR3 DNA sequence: TGTGCCAGCAGTTCCCCAGGACAGGGCTACAATGAGCAGTTCTTC.

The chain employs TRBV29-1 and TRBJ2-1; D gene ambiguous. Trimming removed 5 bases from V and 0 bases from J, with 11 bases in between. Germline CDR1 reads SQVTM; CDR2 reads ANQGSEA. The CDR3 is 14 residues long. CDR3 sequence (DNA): TGCAGCGTTCTTTGGGTAAGCTCCTACAATGAGCAGTTCTTC. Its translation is CSVLWVSSYNEQFF.

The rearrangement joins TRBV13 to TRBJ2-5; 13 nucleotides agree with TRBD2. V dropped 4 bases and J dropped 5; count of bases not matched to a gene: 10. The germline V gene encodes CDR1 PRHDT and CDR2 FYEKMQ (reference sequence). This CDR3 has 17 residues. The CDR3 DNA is TGTGCCAGCAGCTCACGGACTAGCGGGAGTTGGGGCGAGACCCAGTACTTC. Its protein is CASSSRTSGSWGETQYF.

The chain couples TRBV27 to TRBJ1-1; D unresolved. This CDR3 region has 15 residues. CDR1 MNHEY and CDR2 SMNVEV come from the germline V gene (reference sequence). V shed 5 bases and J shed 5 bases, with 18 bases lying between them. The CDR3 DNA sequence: TGTGCCAGCAGTCTTAAACCGGGAATTAAAACTGAAGCTTTCTTT. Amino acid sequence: CASSLKPGIKTEAFF.

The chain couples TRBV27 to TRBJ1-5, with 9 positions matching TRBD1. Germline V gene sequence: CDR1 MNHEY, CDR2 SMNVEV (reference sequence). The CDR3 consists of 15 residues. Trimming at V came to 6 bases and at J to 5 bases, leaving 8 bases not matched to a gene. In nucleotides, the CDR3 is TGTGCCAGCAGCTTGACAGGGGGAGGGTATCAGCCCCAGCATTTT. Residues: CASSLTGGGYQPQHF.

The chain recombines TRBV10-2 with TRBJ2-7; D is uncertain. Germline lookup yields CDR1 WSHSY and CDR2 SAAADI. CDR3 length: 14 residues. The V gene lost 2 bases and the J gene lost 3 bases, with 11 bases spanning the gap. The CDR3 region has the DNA TGCGCCAGCAGTGAGATTCGCGTTGACTACGAGCAGTACTTC. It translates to CASSEIRVDYEQYF.